Below are 5 T cell receptor beta chains sequenced from a single sample in a study of blood T cell repertoires in COVID-19. Only in-frame clones appear in the TCRdb table, and some are missing; sequencing was by immunoSEQ multiplex PCR. Altogether just over 150,000 clones are present, more than 65% being singletons, with the ten largest covering almost 10%. Material for sequencing was peripheral blood. The receptors stem from a woman aged 45-65 years with acute or convalescent COVID-19.

The genes are TRBV6-4 and TRBJ2-1; D uncertain. V was pared by 5 bases and J by 2 bases, with 10 bases between. Germline V CDR1 and CDR2: MRHNA, SNTAGT. The CDR3 covers 14 residues. In nucleotides, the CDR3 is TGTGCCAGCAGTCCCAGTTCCCCCTACAATGAGCAGTTCTTC. The encoded protein is CASSPSSPYNEQFF.

This chain's CDR3 is CSCSRGGNYGYTF. CDR3 DNA: TGCAGCTGTTCACGGGGAGGGAACTATGGCTACACCTTC. The gene calls are TRBV29-1 and TRBJ1-2; D is uncertain. V was pared by 8 bases and J by 2 bases, with 15 bases between. The CDR3 extends over 13 amino acids. CDR1 is SQVTM, CDR2 ANQGSEA, per germline.

DNA of the CDR3: TGTGCCAGCAGTTTACCGGGTACGCAGTATTTT. Translation: CASSLPGTQYF. V usage is TRBV12-3 or TRBV12-4 and J usage is TRBJ2-3, with D unclear. Between the trimmed V and J ends, which lost 2 bases and 8 bases, there was a span of 5 bases. The CDR3 spans 11 residues.

The V and J genes are TRBV3-1 (or the pseudogene TRBV3-2) and TRBJ1-6; no clear D gene. Germline V gene lookup returns CDR1 LGHDT and CDR2 YNNKEL (reference sequence). V was cut by 1 base and J by 9 bases, with 13 bases left in between. This CDR3 contains 15 residues. The CDR3 DNA reads TGTGCCAGCAGCCAAGGAAGTGAGAATAGTTCACCCCTCCACTTT. Translating it yields CASSQGSENSSPLHF.

The rearrangement links TRBV3-1 (or the pseudogene TRBV3-2) to TRBJ1-1; D gene uncertain. Trimming shortened V by 11 bases and J by 1 base, and 8 bases separated the two germline ends. Germline V lookup: CDR1 LGHDT, CDR2 YNNKEL (reference sequence). The CDR3 totals 11 residues. CDR3 region: CAAEKNTEAFF. The CDR3, as DNA: TGTGCCGCTGAGAAGAACACTGAAGCTTTCTTT.